The rows below give T cell receptor beta chains drawn from one sample of a study of T cell clones after liver transplantation. The repertoire was sequenced with immunoSEQ multiplex PCR; TCRdb's copy has only in-frame clones and lacks some. The table records nearly 55,000 clones, 65% to 85% of them present only once. Material: CD4+ T cells from blood, obtained before liver transplant. The receptor source for this set is a human donor who received a liver transplant. Each CDR3 is given with its conserved first and last residue. D genes are given only for firm matches. Expanded clones are given a class, and other clones once, few, many or no size at all.

d_call j_call clone_size v_call cdr3_aa cdr3_nt
NA TRBJ1-6 NA TRBV5-5 CASSSSGRENSPLHF TGTGCCAGCAGCTCGTCCGGACGGGAAAATTCACCCCTCCACTTT
TRBD1 TRBJ2-2 NA TRBV4-1 CASSLQERTGTGSAGELFF TGCGCCAGCAGCCTCCAAGAGAGAACCGGGACAGGGTCCGCCGGGGAGCTGTTTTTT
NA TRBJ1-2 once TRBV25-1 CASSDAGGLIYGYTF TGTGCCAGCAGTGACGCTGGGGGGCTAATCTATGGCTACACCTTC
TRBD1 TRBJ1-6 NA TRBV7-6 CASSNSGGNSPLHF TGTGCCAGCAGCAACTCAGGGGGCAATTCACCCCTCCACTTT
NA TRBJ2-7 NA TRBV7-3 CASSLRQGPPYEQYF TGTGCCAGCAGCTTAAGGCAGGGCCCCCCCTACGAGCAGTACTTC
NA TRBJ2-2 once TRBV6-5 CASGRSAGSGELFF TGTGCCAGCGGGAGGAGCGCGGGGTCCGGGGAGCTGTTTTTT
TRBD1 TRBJ1-4 once TRBV11-2 CASSQGQNNEKLFF TGTGCCAGCAGCCAGGGACAGAATAATGAAAAACTGTTTTTT
NA TRBJ2-1 few TRBV5-5 CASSLSGVGYNEQFF TGTGCCAGCAGCTTGTCAGGGGTGGGTTACAATGAGCAGTTCTTC
NA TRBJ2-7 NA TRBV19 CASSIALWQAYEQYF TGTGCCAGTAGTATAGCTCTCTGGCAAGCCTACGAGCAGTACTTC
TRBD1 TRBJ1-1 once TRBV29-1 CSGKTGGTEAFF TGCAGCGGCAAGACAGGGGGCACTGAAGCTTTCTTT
NA TRBJ2-3 NA TRBV5-1 CASSLGQRTDTQYF TGCGCCAGCAGCTTAGGACAGAGAACAGATACGCAGTATTTT
NA TRBJ1-4 NA TRBV28 CASSGGGYLEKLFF TGTGCCAGCAGCGGGGGAGGGTACCTTGAAAAACTGTTTTTT
NA TRBJ2-7 NA TRBV6-1 CASSSDEGYEQYF TGTGCCAGCAGTTCAGATGAGGGCTACGAGCAGTACTTC
NA TRBJ1-1 NA TRBV13 CASSPRQLTEAFF TGTGCCAGCAGCCCCCGACAACTCACTGAAGCTTTCTTT
NA TRBJ2-2 NA TRBV4-3 CASSQESGQNTGELFF TGCGCCAGCAGCCAAGAGTCTGGCCAGAACACCGGGGAGCTGTTTTTT
NA TRBJ2-5 NA TRBV4-2 CASSQALGAGKTQYF TGTGCCAGCAGCCAAGCTCTGGGGGCTGGGAAGACCCAGTACTTC
NA TRBJ1-5 NA TRBV30 CAWTPRGRSNQPQHF TGTGCCTGGACTCCTAGAGGTCGAAGCAATCAGCCCCAGCATTTT